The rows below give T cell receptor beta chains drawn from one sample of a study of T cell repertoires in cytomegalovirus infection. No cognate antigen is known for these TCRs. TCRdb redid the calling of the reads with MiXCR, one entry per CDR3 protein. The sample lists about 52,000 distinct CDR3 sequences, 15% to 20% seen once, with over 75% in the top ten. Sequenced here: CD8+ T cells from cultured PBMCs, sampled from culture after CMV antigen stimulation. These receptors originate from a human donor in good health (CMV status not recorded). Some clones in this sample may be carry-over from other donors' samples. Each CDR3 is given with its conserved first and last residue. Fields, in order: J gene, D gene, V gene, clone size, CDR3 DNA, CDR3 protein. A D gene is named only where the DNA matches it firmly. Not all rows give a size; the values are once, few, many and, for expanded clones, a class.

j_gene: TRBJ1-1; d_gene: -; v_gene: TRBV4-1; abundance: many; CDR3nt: TGCGCCAGCAGGAAAAACAGGGTCACTATCGGGAAGGGAGCTTTCTTT; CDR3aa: CASRKNRVTIGKGAFF
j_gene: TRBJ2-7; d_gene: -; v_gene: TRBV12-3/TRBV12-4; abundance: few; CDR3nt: TGTGCCAGCAGTCCCTGGGACGGTCTACGCTACGAGCAGTACTTC; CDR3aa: CASSPWDGLRYEQYF
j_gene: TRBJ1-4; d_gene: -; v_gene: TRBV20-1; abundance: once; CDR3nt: TGCAGTGCTAGACCTGGGTTCTTACAGGGAAATGAAAAACTGTTTTTT; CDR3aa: CSARPGFLQGNEKLFF
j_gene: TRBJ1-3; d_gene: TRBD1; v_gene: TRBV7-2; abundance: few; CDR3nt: TGTGCCAGCAGCGGGGGGACAGGTCTCTGGGACACCATATATTTT; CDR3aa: CASSGGTGLWDTIYF
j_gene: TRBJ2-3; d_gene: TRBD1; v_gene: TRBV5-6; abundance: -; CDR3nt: TGTGCCAGCAGCTCTCGGACAGGGGGCACAGATACGCAGTATTTT; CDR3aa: CASSSRTGGTDTQYF
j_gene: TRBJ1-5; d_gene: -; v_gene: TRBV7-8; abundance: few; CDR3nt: TGTGCCAGCCCCCGTGGCCCATATAGCAATCAGCCCCAGCATTTT; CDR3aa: CASPRGPYSNQPQHF
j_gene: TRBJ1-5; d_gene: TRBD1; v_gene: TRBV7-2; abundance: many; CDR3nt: TGTGCCAGCAGCCGGACAGGCCTCGGACAGCCCCAGCATTTT; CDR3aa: CASSRTGLGQPQHF
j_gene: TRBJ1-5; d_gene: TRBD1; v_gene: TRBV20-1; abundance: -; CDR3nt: TGCAGTGCTAGGGCCGGGACAGGTTATAGCAATCAGCCCCAGCATTTT; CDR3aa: CSARAGTGYSNQPQHF
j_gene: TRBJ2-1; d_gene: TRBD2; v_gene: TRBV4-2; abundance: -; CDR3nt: TGTGCCAGCAGCCCTGAATATGGCGGGGGGGCTTACAATGAGCAGTTCTTC; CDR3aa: CASSPEYGGGAYNEQFF
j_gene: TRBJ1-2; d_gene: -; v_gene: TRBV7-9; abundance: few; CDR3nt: TGTGCCAGCAGCTTAGAGGCGACCCGCTATGGCTACACCTTC; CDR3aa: CASSLEATRYGYTF
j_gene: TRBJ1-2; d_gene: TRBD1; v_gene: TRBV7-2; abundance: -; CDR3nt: TGTGCCAGCACCCTGGATCTAGGGGGCGGTGAAAGCTACACCTTC; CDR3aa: CASTLDLGGGESYTF
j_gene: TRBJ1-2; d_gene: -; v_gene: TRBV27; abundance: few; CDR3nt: TGTGCCAGCAAGGACGGATACTATGGCTACACCTTC; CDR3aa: CASKDGYYGYTF
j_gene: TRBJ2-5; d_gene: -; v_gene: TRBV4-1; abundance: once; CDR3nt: TGCGCCAGCAGCCAAGTGGGAGCAGAAGAGACCCAGTACTTC; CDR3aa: CASSQVGAEETQYF
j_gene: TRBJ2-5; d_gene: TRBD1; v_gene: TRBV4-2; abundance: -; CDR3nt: TGTGCCAGCAGCCAAGGACCCACAGGGGGTTCCCAAGAGACCCAGTACTTC; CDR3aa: CASSQGPTGGSQETQYF
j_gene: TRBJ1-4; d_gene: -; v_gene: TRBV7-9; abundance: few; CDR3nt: TGTGCCAGCAGCTCGCGTCGAACCAGCGTTAATGAAAAACTGTTTTTT; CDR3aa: CASSSRRTSVNEKLFF
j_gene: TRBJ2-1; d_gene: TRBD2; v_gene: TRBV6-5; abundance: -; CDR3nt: TGTGCCAGCAGTCCCCTACTAGCGGGGGGGCCCAATGAGCAGTTCTTC; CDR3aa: CASSPLLAGGPNEQFF
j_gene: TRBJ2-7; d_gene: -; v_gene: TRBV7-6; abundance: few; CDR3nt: TGTGCCAGCAGCTTAGCAGGGCAAGAGCAGTACTTC; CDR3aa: CASSLAGQEQYF
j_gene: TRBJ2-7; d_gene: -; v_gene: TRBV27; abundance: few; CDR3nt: TGTGCCAGCAGTTTAATGAGCGACTACGAGCAGTACTTC; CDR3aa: CASSLMSDYEQYF
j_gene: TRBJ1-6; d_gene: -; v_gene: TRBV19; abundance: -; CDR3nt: TGTGCCAGTAGGAGTGACAGTTTCAGCTCCTATAATTCACCCCTCCACTTT; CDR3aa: CASRSDSFSSYNSPLHF
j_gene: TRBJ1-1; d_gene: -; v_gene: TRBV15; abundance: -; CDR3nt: TGTGCCACCAGCAGAGATCGGGGGGGTACTGAAGCTTTCTTT; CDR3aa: CATSRDRGGTEAFF
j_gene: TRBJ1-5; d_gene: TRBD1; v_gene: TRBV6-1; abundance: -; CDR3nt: TGTGCCAGCAGTTCCCATGGGGACAGACCTCAGCCCCAGCATTTT; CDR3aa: CASSSHGDRPQPQHF
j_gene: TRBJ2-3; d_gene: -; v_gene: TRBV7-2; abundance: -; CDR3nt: TGTGCCAGCAGCTTAAGCAGGTCTGATACGCAGTATTTT; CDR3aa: CASSLSRSDTQYF
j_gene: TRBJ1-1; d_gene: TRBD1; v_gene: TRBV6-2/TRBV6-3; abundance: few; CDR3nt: TGTGCCAGCACCCTCTTGGGACAGGGGTATGTGAACACTGAAGCTTTCTTT; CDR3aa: CASTLLGQGYVNTEAFF
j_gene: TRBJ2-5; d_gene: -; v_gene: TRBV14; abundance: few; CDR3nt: TGTGCCAGCAGCCAAGATTGGGGACCGTCAGTGGTCGTGCCCCAGTACTTC; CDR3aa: CASSQDWGPSVVVPQYF
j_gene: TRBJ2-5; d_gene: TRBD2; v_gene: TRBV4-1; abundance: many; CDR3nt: TGCGCCAGCAGCCAAGGGTCTAGCGGGGAGACCCAGTACTTC; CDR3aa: CASSQGSSGETQYF
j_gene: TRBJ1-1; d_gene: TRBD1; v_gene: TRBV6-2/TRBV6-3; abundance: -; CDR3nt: TGTGCCAGCAGTCTCACCGACAGGGGGACTGAAGCTTTCTTT; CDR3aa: CASSLTDRGTEAFF
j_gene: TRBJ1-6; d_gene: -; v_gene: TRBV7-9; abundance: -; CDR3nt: TGTGCCAGCAGCTTGGATGGAGGTAATTCACCCCTCCACTTT; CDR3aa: CASSLDGGNSPLHF
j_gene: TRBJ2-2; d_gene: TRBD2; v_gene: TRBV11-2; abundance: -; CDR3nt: TGTGCCAGCAGCGCCCGGGGGGGCTGGGGCGGGGAGCTGTTTTTT; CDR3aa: CASSARGGWGGELFF
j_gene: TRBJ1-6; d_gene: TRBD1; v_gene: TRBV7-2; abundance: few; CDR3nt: TGTGCCAGCAGCTTAGGAGGGACAGAGCCTTCACCCCTCCACTTT; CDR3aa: CASSLGGTEPSPLHF
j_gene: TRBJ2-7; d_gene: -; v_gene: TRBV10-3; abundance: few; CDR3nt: TGTGCCATCAGTGACCTTCAGGGACGGGGTATGGAGCAGTACTTC; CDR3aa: CAISDLQGRGMEQYF
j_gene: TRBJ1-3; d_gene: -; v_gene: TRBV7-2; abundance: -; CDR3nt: TGTGCCAGCAGCGCTTTATCTCCCGGGAGGCTTATCGCTGGAAACACCATATATTTT; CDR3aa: CASSALSPGRLIAGNTIYF
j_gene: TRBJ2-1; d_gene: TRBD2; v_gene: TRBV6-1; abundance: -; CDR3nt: TGTGCCAGCAGTGAAGACGGGTGGAGCGGGGACTACAATGAGCAGTTCTTC; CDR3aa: CASSEDGWSGDYNEQFF
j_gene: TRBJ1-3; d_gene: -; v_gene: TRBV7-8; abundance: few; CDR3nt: TGTGCCAGCAGCTTAGGGGAGGTGGGCAGAAACACCATATATTTT; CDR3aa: CASSLGEVGRNTIYF
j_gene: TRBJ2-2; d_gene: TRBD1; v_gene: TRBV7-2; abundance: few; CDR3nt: TGTGCCAGCAGCGGGGGACAGGTGAGGACCACCGGGGAGCTGTTTTTT; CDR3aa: CASSGGQVRTTGELFF
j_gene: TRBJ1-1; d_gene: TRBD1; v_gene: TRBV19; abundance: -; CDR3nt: TGTGCCAGTAGTAAAATCCGGACAGGGGTGAACACTGAAGCTTTCTTT; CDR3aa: CASSKIRTGVNTEAFF
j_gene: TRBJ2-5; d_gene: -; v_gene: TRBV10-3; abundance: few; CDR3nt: TGTGCCATCCGAAGGGAATTCAGGGACCAGGAGACCCAGTACTTC; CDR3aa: CAIRREFRDQETQYF
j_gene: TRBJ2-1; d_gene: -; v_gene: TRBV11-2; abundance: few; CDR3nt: TGTGCCAGCAGCCCCGAAACAGGGTCTAACAATGAGCAGTTCTTC; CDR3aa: CASSPETGSNNEQFF
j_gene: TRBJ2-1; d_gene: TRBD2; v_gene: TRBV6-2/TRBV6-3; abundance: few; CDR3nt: TGTGCCAGCAGTTCGGGACTAGCGGGGGAACACTACAATGAGCAGTTCTTC; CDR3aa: CASSSGLAGEHYNEQFF
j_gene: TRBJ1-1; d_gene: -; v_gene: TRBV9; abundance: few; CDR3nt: TGTGCCAGCAGCGGATGGACAGAAATGAACACTGAAGCTTTCTTT; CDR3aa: CASSGWTEMNTEAFF
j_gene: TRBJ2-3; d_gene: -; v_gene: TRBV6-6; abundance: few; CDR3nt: TGTGCCAGCAGTTACTCGCCGGGGCGAAGAGATACGCAGTATTTT; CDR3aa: CASSYSPGRRDTQYF
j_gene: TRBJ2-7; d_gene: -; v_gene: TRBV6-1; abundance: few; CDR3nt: TGTGCCAGCGCCGAGGACAGCCTCTACGAGCAGTACTTC; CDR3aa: CASAEDSLYEQYF
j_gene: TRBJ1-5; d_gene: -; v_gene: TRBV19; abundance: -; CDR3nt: TGTGCCAGTAGTGCGGGGCAGAAGAATCAGCCCCAGCATTTT; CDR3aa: CASSAGQKNQPQHF
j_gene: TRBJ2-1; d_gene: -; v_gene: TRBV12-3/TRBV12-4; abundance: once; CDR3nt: TGTGCCAGCAGGCCCGAAAGGACAGACTGGGGGTTAAGCTCCTACAATGAGCAGTTCTTC; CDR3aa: CASRPERTDWGLSSYNEQFF
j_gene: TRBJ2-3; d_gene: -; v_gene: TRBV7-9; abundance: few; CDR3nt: TGTGCCAGCACCCCCCCCGGGAACACAGATACGCAGTATTTT; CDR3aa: CASTPPGNTDTQYF
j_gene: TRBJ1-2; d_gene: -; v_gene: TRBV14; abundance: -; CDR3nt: TGTGCCAGCAGCCCCTATGGGGGTGATGGCTACACCTTC; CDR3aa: CASSPYGGDGYTF
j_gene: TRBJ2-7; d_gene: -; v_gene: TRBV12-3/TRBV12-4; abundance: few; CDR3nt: TGTGCCAGCACACTAAGAGGGGGTGAAGGCTACGAGCAGTACTTC; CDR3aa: CASTLRGGEGYEQYF
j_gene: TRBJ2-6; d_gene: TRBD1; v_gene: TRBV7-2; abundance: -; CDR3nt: TGTGCCAGCAGACGGGACAGGGGGCGTGGGGCCAACGTCCTGACTTTC; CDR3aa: CASRRDRGRGANVLTF
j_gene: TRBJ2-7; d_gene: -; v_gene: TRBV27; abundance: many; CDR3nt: TGTGCCAGCAGCTTATCCGGCAGCTCCTACGAGCAGTACTTC; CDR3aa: CASSLSGSSYEQYF
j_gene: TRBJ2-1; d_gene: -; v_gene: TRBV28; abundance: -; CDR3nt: TGTGCCAGCAGTCCATTATCGGGGGCCACTAACAGCAATGAGCAGTTCTTC; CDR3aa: CASSPLSGATNSNEQFF
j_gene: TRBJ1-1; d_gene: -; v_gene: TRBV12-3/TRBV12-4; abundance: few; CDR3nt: TGTGCCAGCAGTCCCACGGGAACTGAAGCTTTCTTT; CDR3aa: CASSPTGTEAFF
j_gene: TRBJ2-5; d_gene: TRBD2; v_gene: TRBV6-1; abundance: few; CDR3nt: TGTGCCAGCAGTGAAGCTAGCGGGAACCAAGAGACCCAGTACTTC; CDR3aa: CASSEASGNQETQYF
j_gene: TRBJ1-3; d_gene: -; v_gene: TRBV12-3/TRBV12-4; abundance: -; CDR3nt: TGTGCCAGCAGTTTAAGCGGAAACGGACGAAACACCATATATTTT; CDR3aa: CASSLSGNGRNTIYF
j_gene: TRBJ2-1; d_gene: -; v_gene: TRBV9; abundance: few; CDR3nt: TGTGCCAGCAGCGTATTCGGGGTCAGCTCCTACAATGAGCAGTTCTTC; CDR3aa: CASSVFGVSSYNEQFF
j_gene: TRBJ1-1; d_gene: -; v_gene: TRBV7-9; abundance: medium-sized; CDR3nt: TGTGCCAGCAGCACGGGCCCTGAAGCTTTCTTT; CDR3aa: CASSTGPEAFF